The sequence of this T cell receptor beta chain was determined in a study of blood T cell repertoires in COVID-19. Study information: The study drew acute and convalescent COVID-19 samples from the United States, Italy and Spain. Nucleic acid was either cDNA or gDNA, and it came from T cells, B-cell-depleted T cells, or PBMCs.

The V and J ends lost 4 bases and 3 bases, in that order; junction bases with no gene match: 10. The CDR3 spans 16 residues. CDR1 is GTSNPN, CDR2 SVGIG, per germline (reference sequence). Here immunoSEQ multiplex PCR was the method, and the copy in TCRdb shows in-frame clones only, minus some. The repertoire holds just over 300,000 clones, roughly 89% seen once, with more than 8.5% in the top ten. Sequenced input: PBMCs or T cells enriched from blood (not recorded which). The source of this sequence is a woman aged 18-29 years who had recovered from COVID-19. The genes are TRBV30 and TRBJ2-3, with 10 positions matching TRBD1. This CDR3 is CAWTRSGTGVTDTQYF. In DNA, the CDR3 is TGTGCCTGGACTAGGTCGGGGACAGGGGTGACAGATACGCAGTATTTT.